Described below is a single T cell receptor beta chain sequence and its context. Its antigen is currently not known. No base-level quality is on record; no much larger clone is a single base apart. Explained via the paper, the time point label denotes: about 28 days (+/-7) after the second vaccine dose. What the treatment or condition label conveys for this sample: meningococcal conjugate vaccine given as trial control. The vaccinee samples were drawn from two UK trials, COV001 and COV002, one of which was a single-blind randomized controlled phase 2/3 trial testing AZD1222 (ChAdOx1 nCoV-19) in healthy adults. For TCRbeta chain sequencing, PBMC samples from trial participants were taken at day 0 and at day 28 after the second dose. The CDR3 regions of human TCRbeta chains were analyzed by immunosequencing. The authors' analysis ran thus. TCRs in the repertoires were compared against a reference library of SARS-CoV-2-specific TCRs that had been generated with the MIRA antigen-specificity platform. Breadth was defined as the fraction of unique TCRs that were SARS-CoV-2-associated. Depth was defined as the fraction of total T cells that were SARS-CoV-2-associated. Using the MIRA data, each spike-specific TCR was assigned both to the spike region to which the TCR was reactive and to a CD4 or CD8 class. Log10-transformed breadth and depth values were compared by one-way ANOVA with Sidak's multiple comparisons tests. The table comes from immuneACCESS by way of TCRdb, which keeps in-frame sequences with V and J called. Part of the clones is missing from these tables; in studies checked, under half for an unresolved V gene and the rest for unknown reasons. That table supplies the V and J calls and clone size; D and trimming were determined from the DNA. Recorded for this sample are about 120,000 clones; over 75% of them occurred a single time. 4.2% of the sample is taken by the ten largest.

V and J lose 0 bases and 6 bases, and a span of 14 bases separates them. CDR1 SGDLS and CDR2 YYNGEE were looked up in the germline V gene. The CDR3 holds 15 amino acids from the cysteine to the phenylalanine. The only DNA kept is the CDR3, 45 bases in frame from the first base. This record belongs to a study of T cell responses to AZD1222 COVID-19 vaccine (dated by TCRdb to about 2021). At the level of the whole study: TCR sequencing covered roughly 230 trial participants: around 210 given two doses of AZD1222 and some 25 given two doses of MenACWY control vaccine. Enrollment into the trials was organized by age into subgroups of 18-55, 56-69 and 70-plus years, and those subgroups contained approximately 160, 26 and 62 TCR-sequenced participants, respectively. On the study overall, not on this receptor specifically: A significant rise in spike-specific TCR breadth and depth was observed after two AZD1222 doses relative to day 0 and relative to MenACWY recipients. Because no samples from the day 14 peak response were available, repertoires could be characterized only after the peak T cell response. Reportedly, almost half of the unique spike-specific TCRs recognized epitopes lying outside the regions that are mutated in the B.1.351 and B.1.1.7 variants. Conclusions about previously exposed vaccinees are limited, since just five or six AZD1222 recipients were seropositive for SARS-CoV-2 at baseline. Participants were mostly white British and included more females than males, and it was suggested by the authors that clonal diversity may have been underestimated. Vaccine-associated CD4 TCRs spanned the whole spike protein, with dominant responses in regions 160-218 and 743-854. In the small 56-69-year group, the increase in depth fell short of significance, most likely because of low power.

In this chain, TRBV9 is recombined with TRBJ2-3; 7 matching bases give a weak D call of TRBD2. Sequenced here: peripheral blood, sampled 28 days after the second dose of the MenACWY control vaccine. This sequence originates from an adult who received the MenACWY meningococcal vaccine as a control. The base sequence is TGTGCCAGCAGCGTAGCTACGGGGGGCGGGGATACGCAGTATTTT. The translation is CASSVATGGGDTQYF.